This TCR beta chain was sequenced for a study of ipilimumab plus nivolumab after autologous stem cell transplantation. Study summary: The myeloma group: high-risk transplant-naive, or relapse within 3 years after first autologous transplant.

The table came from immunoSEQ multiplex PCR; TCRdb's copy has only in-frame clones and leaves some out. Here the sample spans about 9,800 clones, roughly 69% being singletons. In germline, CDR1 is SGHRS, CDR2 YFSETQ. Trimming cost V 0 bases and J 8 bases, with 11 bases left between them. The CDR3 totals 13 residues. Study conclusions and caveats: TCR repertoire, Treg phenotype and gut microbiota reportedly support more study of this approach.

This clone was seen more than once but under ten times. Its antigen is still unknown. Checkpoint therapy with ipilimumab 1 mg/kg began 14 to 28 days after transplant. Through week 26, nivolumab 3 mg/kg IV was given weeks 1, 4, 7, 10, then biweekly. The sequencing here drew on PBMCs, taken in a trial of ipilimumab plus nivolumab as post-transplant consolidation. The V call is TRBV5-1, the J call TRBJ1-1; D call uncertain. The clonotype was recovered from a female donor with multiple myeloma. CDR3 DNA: TGCGCCAGCAGCTTGGGGGCGCCTACCGAAGCTTTCTTT. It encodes CASSLGAPTEAFF.